This T cell receptor beta chain was recovered during a study of blood T cells in healthy people across ages. Study overall: Per two T cells, template switching captured roughly one barcoded beta molecule.

Comments on this clonotype: Antigen: not known.

Study outcomes and limitations: More naive CD4+ cells and higher diversity were found in long-lived than in aged donors.

A second roughly 7 to 12 cycle PCR used barcoded and J-beta primers. TCRdb analysed the 5' RACE reads with MiXCR anew, one entry per CDR3 protein. The data show some 1.5 million distinct CDR3 sequences, roughly 30% seen once. The sequenced material came from blood. The sequence derives from a woman in her 30s in good health.

CDR3 amino acids: CSARLPENTEAFF. The CDR3 DNA is TGCAGTGCTAGATTACCGGAAAACACTGAAGCTTTCTTT. The chain combines TRBV20-1 with TRBJ1-1; D is undetermined. This CDR3 contains 13 residues. The germline V and J ends were trimmed by 2 bases and 2 bases, with 9 bases remaining between them. Germline assignment: CDR1 DFQATT and CDR2 SNEGSKA (reference sequence).